The 18 T cell receptor beta chains given below trace back to one sample, sequenced in a study of response to subunit inactivated influenza vaccine. Via MiXCR, TCRdb re-called the RT-PCR reads, giving one row per CDR3 protein. Seen here are a few hundred thousand distinct CDR3 sequences, 11% observed once, and the top ten hold about 11%. This sample also appeared in a second study, on T cells expressing NK-cell markers. That paper states: UMIs were included in TCR beta cDNA generated by 5'RACE template switching.

Here the sequenced sample was PBMCs from blood, taken on the day of vaccination. The receptor source for this set is a man aged 45 to 65 who received an inactivated influenza vaccine.

Of note for this clonotype: Germline and junction disagree at one end, which may indicate a read error. CDR3 loop: CASSQYGTSPYYEQFF. CDR3 coding DNA: TGTGCCAGCAGCCAATACGGGACTAGCCCCTACTATGAGCAGTTCTTC. This chain connects TRBV3-1 to TRBJ2-1; TRBD2 agrees at 9 bases. The CDR3 has 16 amino acids. The germline V gene encodes CDR1 LGHDT and CDR2 YNNKEL (reference sequence).

V gene TRBV18 combines with J gene TRBJ1-4; D is perhaps TRBD1 (5 bases). Trimming cost V 4 bases and J 4 bases, with 19 bases left between them. Looked up from germline, CDR1 is KGHSH and CDR2 is LQKENI. The CDR3 is made up of 17 amino acids. The DNA of the CDR3 is TGTGCCAGCTCACGCACGAGACTTCAGGGCCTTAATGAAAAACTGTTTTTT. Translation gives CASSRTRLQGLNEKLFF.

The rearrangement joins TRBV7-8 to TRBJ2-1; TRBD2 matches 11 bases. CDR1 and CDR2 from the germline V gene are SGHVS and FQNEAQ. Unmatched junction bases numbered 10, after V lost 5 bases and J lost 1 base. This CDR3 is 18 amino acids long. As DNA, the CDR3 is TGTGCCAGCAGCGCGTTAAGTACTAGCGGGAGTTCCTACAATGAGCAGTTCTTC. Protein product: CASSALSTSGSSYNEQFF.

The V gene is TRBV5-5, the J gene TRBJ2-4; TRBD1 aligns across 9 bases. V was pared by 2 bases and J by 7 bases, with 7 bases of the junction left unmatched. CDR1 is SGHKS, CDR2 YYEKEE, per germline (reference sequence). This CDR3 region has 15 residues. This CDR3 reads CASSFPGTGQNIQYF. CDR3 DNA sequence: TGTGCCAGCAGCTTTCCCGGGACAGGGCAGAACATTCAGTACTTC. Supplemented by reference TRBV5-5 and TRBJ2-4, the full variable domain reads DAGVTQSPTHLIKTRGQQVTLRCSPISGHKSVSWYQQVLGQGPQFIFQYYEKEERGRGNFPDRFSARQFPNYSSELNVNALLLGDSALYLCASSFPGTGQNIQYFGAGTRLSVL.

This clonotype was counted a few times. The chain recombines TRBV3-1 with TRBJ2-1; 7 positions agree with TRBD2. The V and J ends lost 1 base and 0 bases, in that order; junction bases with no gene match: 9. Germline CDR1 LGHDT, CDR2 YNNKEL (reference sequence). The CDR3 is 18 amino acids. The CDR3 loop is CASSQVLERDSSYNEQFF. DNA for the CDR3: TGTGCCAGCAGCCAAGTGTTGGAGCGGGATAGCTCCTACAATGAGCAGTTCTTC.

This clonotype occurred a few times. The chain joins TRBV20-1 to TRBJ2-1; possibly TRBD1 for D (6 bases). Germline values: CDR1 DFQATT, CDR2 SNEGSKA (reference sequence). The CDR3 totals 12 residues. V lost 3 bases and J 6 bases, leaving 9 bases between the germline ends. CDR3 bases: TGCAGTGCTAGTGTCAGGGGCAATGAGCAGTTCTTC. Translated: CSASVRGNEQFF.

V gene TRBV4-3 combines with J gene TRBJ1-1; 8 positions match TRBD1. CDR3 length: 16 residues. In germline, CDR1 is LGHNA, CDR2 YSLEER. The V gene end was trimmed by 0 bases and the J gene end by 5 bases; junction bases not matched to a gene: 8. The CDR3 region has the DNA TGCGCCAGCAGCCAAGACGCTCAGGGGGCACGGACTGAAGCTTTCTTT. This gives the protein CASSQDAQGARTEAFF.

This clonotype turned up a few times. This sequence joins TRBV6-2 or TRBV6-3 and TRBJ2-7; TRBD1 agrees at 9 bases. Germline V gives CDR1 MNHEY, CDR2 SVGEGT. The CDR3 runs 14 residues. Trimming at V came to 3 bases and at J to 3 bases, leaving 3 bases not matched to a gene. The CDR3 here is CASSYRTGDYEQYF. DNA for the CDR3: TGTGCCAGCAGTTATAGGACAGGGGACTACGAGCAGTACTTC.

The rearrangement joins TRBV5-1 to TRBJ2-2; 10 bases fit TRBD2. The CDR3 is 16 residues long. V lost 6 bases and J lost 7; bases outside the gene matches: 12. Germline V gene lookup returns CDR1 SGHRS and CDR2 YFSETQ. CDR3 nucleotides: TGCGCCAGCAACGAGCGGGGGGGCCTGTCAAGCGGGGAGCTGTTTTTT. It codes for CASNERGGLSSGELFF. The whole variable domain, filled in from reference TRBV5-1 and TRBJ2-2, reads KAGVTQTPRYLIKTRGQQVTLSCSPISGHRSVSWYQQTPGQGLQFLFEYFSETQRNKGNFPGRFSGRQFSNSRSEMNVSTLELGDSALYLCASNERGGLSSGELFFGEGSRLTVL.

This clonotype was detected ten times or more. This chain joins TRBV28 and TRBJ2-7; 7 nucleotides match TRBD2. V gave up 3 bases and J gave up 6 bases; unmatched junction bases: 11. This CDR3 comprises 15 residues. Germline assignment: CDR1 MDHEN and CDR2 SYDVKM. The CDR3 sequence: CASSFGLAGTVEQYF. CDR3 DNA: TGTGCCAGCAGTTTTGGGTTAGCGGGCACGGTCGAGCAGTACTTC.

This clonotype was detected a few times. The rearrangement joins TRBV12-3 or TRBV12-4 to TRBJ2-3; TRBD1 agrees at 12 bases. The CDR3 runs 16 residues. Trimming removed 6 bases from V and 4 bases from J; junction bases left unmatched: 8. The DNA of the CDR3 is TGTGCCAGCAGATTCCGGGACAGGGGGCGTGCAGATACGCAGTATTTT. It yields the protein CASRFRDRGRADTQYF.

The chain recombines TRBV7-2 with TRBJ2-7; D gene uncertain. This CDR3 has 13 residues. Germline CDR1 and CDR2: SGHTA and FQGNSA. V was pared by 5 bases and J by 4 bases, with 12 bases between. CDR3 sequence reads: CASSPPTLYEQYF. The DNA of the CDR3 is TGTGCCAGCAGCCCCCCGACTCTATACGAGCAGTACTTC.

The rearrangement joins TRBV30 to TRBJ2-1; the D is unclear. The CDR3 has 13 residues. The germline CDR1 and CDR2 sequences are GTSNPN and SVGIG (reference sequence). V lost 2 bases to trimming and J lost 4 bases, with 9 bases between them. The CDR3 spells CAWSLEEYNEQFF. DNA of the CDR3: TGTGCCTGGAGTCTGGAAGAGTACAATGAGCAGTTCTTC.

The genes are TRBV12-3 or TRBV12-4 and TRBJ2-2, with TRBD1 identical over 7 bases. CDR3 length: 15 residues. J gave up 2 bases and V 4 bases, and 4 bases lay outside the gene matches. The CDR3 loop is CASSYRGRNTGELFF. CDR3 DNA: TGTGCCAGCAGTTACAGGGGACGTAACACCGGGGAGCTGTTTTTT.

Only a few counts were recorded for this clonotype. The rearrangement joins TRBV7-9 to TRBJ2-1, with TRBD2 identical over 7 bases. Germline V gene data show CDR1 as SEHNR and CDR2 as FQNEAQ (reference sequence). The CDR3 has 16 amino acids. The J segment lost 0 bases and the V segment lost 5 bases, leaving 7 bases of the junction unmatched. Written as DNA, the CDR3 is TGTGCCAGCAGCCTTCGGGACTACAGCTCCTACAATGAGCAGTTCTTC. It codes for CASSLRDYSSYNEQFF.

This clonotype was recorded at least ten times. This CDR3 reads CASKRTSGLDTQYF. The CDR3 nucleotides read TGTGCCAGCAAAAGGACTAGCGGATTAGATACGCAGTATTTT. The chain has TRBV6-2 or TRBV6-3 and TRBJ2-3, with 10 bases identical to TRBD2. The CDR3 is made up of 14 amino acids. CDR1 and CDR2 (germline): MNHEY, SVGEGT. V trimming: 7 bases; J trimming: 5 bases; junction bases outside the gene matches: 6.

This clonotype was seen only a few times. The J gene is TRBJ2-5, the V gene TRBV7-8; D remains ambiguous. The V end was cut by 0 bases, the J end by 1 base, with 3 bases between. CDR1 and CDR2 from the germline V gene are SGHVS and FQNEAQ. The CDR3 is 13 amino acids. In nucleotides, the CDR3 is TGTGCCAGCAGCTTAGCGACCCAAGAGACCCAGTACTTC. Residues: CASSLATQETQYF.

The sample holds many counts of this clonotype. The rearrangement joins TRBV5-1 to TRBJ1-2; 8 positions match TRBD1. The CDR3 is 14 residues long. The trim removed 0 bases at V and 8 bases at J, leaving 6 bases unmatched. Germline V gives CDR1 SGHRS, CDR2 YFSETQ. Here the CDR3 reads CASSLDGQGRGYTF. CDR3 in DNA: TGCGCCAGCAGCTTGGATGGACAGGGACGCGGCTACACCTTC.